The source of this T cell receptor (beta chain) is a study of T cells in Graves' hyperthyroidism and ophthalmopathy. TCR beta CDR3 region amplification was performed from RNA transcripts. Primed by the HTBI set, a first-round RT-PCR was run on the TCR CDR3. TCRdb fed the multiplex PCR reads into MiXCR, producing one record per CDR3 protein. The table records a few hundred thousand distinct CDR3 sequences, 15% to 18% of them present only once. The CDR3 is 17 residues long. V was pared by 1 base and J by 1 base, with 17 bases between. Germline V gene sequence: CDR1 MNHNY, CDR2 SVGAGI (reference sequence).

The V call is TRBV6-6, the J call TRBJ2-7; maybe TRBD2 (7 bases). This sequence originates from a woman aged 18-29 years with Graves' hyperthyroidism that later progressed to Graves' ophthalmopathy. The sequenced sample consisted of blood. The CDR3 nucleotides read TGTGCCAGCAGTTACTGGGGGGGGGCTAGCGGTTCCTACGAGCAGTACTTC. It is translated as CASSYWGGASGSYEQYF.